Below, 30 T cell receptor beta chains from the same sample are listed, as sequenced in a study of cytomegalovirus exposure and HLA in healthy donors. The PCR employed 60 Vbeta primers together with 13 Jbeta primers. Profiled with immunoSEQ multiplex PCR; TCRdb holds only in-frame clones, not every one. Found here are 120,000 or so clones, around 80% of them singletons; the top ten hold about 0.25%. Sequencing input: PBMCs. These receptors came from a man aged 50 to 59 in good health and CMV-seronegative.

In DNA, the CDR3 is TGTGCCAGCATAGCGCGCCGTGGCGGGAAGCAAGAGACCCAGTACTTC. Translated: CASIARRGGKQETQYF. V is TRBV2 and J is TRBJ2-5, with D possibly matching TRBD2 (6 bases). The CDR3 spans 16 residues. V gave up 7 bases and J gave up 2 bases, with 20 bases separating them. Germline lookup yields CDR1 SNHLY and CDR2 FYNNEI.

This sequence joins TRBV25-1 and TRBJ2-1, with D perhaps matching TRBD2 (5 bases). The germline V and J ends were trimmed by 6 bases and 0 bases, with 12 bases remaining between them. The CDR3 extends over 15 amino acids. Germline V gene lookup returns CDR1 MGHDK and CDR2 SYGVNS. The CDR3 protein is CASSPIASSYNEQFF. CDR3 coding DNA: TGTGCCAGCAGCCCCATAGCGAGCTCCTACAATGAGCAGTTCTTC.

This clone was recorded a few times. The genes are TRBV14 and TRBJ2-3; 11 bases agree with TRBD2. The germline gives CDR1 SGHDN, CDR2 FVKESK. This CDR3 is 14 amino acids long. The V and J ends lost 3 bases and 5 bases, in that order; junction bases with no gene match: 1. The CDR3 DNA sequence: TGTGCCAGCAGCCAGACTAGCGGGGTAGATACGCAGTATTTT. The encoded protein is CASSQTSGVDTQYF.

This clone has just a few counts. The rearrangement joins TRBV4-3 to TRBJ2-6, with 8 bases identical to TRBD1. The CDR3 length is 18 residues. The ends lost 3 bases at V and 4 bases at J; junction bases unmatched: 11. Germline V CDR1 and CDR2: LGHNA, YSLEER. The CDR3 DNA follows: TGCGCCAGCAGCCACCGGGACAGGAGGTTTTCGGGGGCCAACGTCCTGACTTTC. Translating it yields CASSHRDRRFSGANVLTF.

This clone was counted between two and nine times. The chain is built from TRBV5-1 and TRBJ2-2; maybe TRBD2 (7 bases). The V gene lost 4 bases and the J gene lost 0 bases, with 13 bases spanning the gap. The V gene's germline CDR1 is SGHRS and CDR2 YFSETQ. The CDR3 totals 16 residues. CDR3 region: CASSRGAASNTGELFF. The DNA for the CDR3 is TGCGCCAGCAGCCGGGGGGCAGCTTCGAACACCGGGGAGCTGTTTTTT.

This chain uses TRBV18 with TRBJ1-2; weak D call: TRBD1 (5 bases). The germline gives CDR1 KGHSH, CDR2 LQKENI. Trimming shortened V by 4 bases and J by 1 base, and 13 bases separated the two germline ends. The CDR3 runs 15 residues. Written as DNA, the CDR3 is TGTGCCAGCTCACGTGGGGCCGGCGATAACTATGGCTACACCTTC. Translated, it gives CASSRGAGDNYGYTF.

The chain uses TRBV9 and TRBJ2-7; D is uncertain. Germline V CDR1 and CDR2: SGDLS, YYNGEE. Trimming shortened V by 6 bases and J by 4 bases, and 11 bases separated the two germline ends. This CDR3 has 12 amino acids. CDR3 nucleotide sequence: TGTGCCAGCACGCGGTTTCGGTACGAGCAGTACTTC. Translated, it gives CASTRFRYEQYF.

CDR3 nucleotides: TGTGCCAGCAGCCCGGTGGCAGGGGCGGCTTTCGAGCAGTACTTC. Residues: CASSPVAGAAFEQYF. The chain is built from TRBV6-5 and TRBJ2-7; D is possibly TRBD1 (6 bases). V lost 6 bases, J lost 6 bases, and 21 bases lay in between. The germline V gene has CDR1 MNHEY and CDR2 SVGAGI. The CDR3 spans 15 residues.

The chain has TRBV5-8 and TRBJ1-6; 7 bases align to TRBD1. The CDR3 has 16 residues. Trimming cost V 0 bases and J 1 base; bases outside gene matches: 1. Germline CDR1 SGHTS, CDR2 YDEGEE. CDR3 nucleotide sequence: TGTGCCAGCAGCTTGGGGGACAGATCCTATAATTCACCCCTCCACTTT. Protein sequence: CASSLGDRSYNSPLHF.

The rearrangement joins TRBV5-1 to TRBJ1-1; possible D gene TRBD1, 6 bases. Germline loops: CDR1 SGHRS, CDR2 YFSETQ. The CDR3 has 14 residues. V lost 3 bases and J 6 bases, leaving 15 bases between the germline ends. Written as DNA, the CDR3 is TGCGCCAGCAGCTCGCGACTTACAGGGTCTGAAGCTTTCTTT. Amino acid sequence: CASSSRLTGSEAFF.

CDR3 in DNA: TGCGCCAGCAGCTTGCTCCCCGGGACTAGCGGTGTTTACGAGCAGTACTTC. Its protein is CASSLLPGTSGVYEQYF. This chain joins TRBV5-1 and TRBJ2-7, with 11 bases fitting TRBD2. The CDR3 runs to 17 residues. J lost 4 bases, V lost 1 base, and 10 bases had no gene match. Per germline, CDR1 SGHRS and CDR2 YFSETQ.

CDR3 bases: TGTGCCAGCAGTTTGGCATTAGGGGTGCAGCCCCAGCATTTT. The encoded protein is CASSLALGVQPQHF. The gene calls are TRBV28 and TRBJ1-5; maybe TRBD1 (5 bases). There are 14 residues in the CDR3. Germline-derived CDR1 and CDR2 are MDHEN and SYDVKM. V lost 3 bases and J lost 7, with 13 bases in between. Combining the CDR3 with reference TRBV28 and TRBJ1-5 gives the whole variable domain DVKVTQSSRYLVKRTGEKVFLECVQDMDHENMFWYRQDPGLGLRLIYFSYDVKMKEKGDIPEGYSVSREKKERFSLILESASTNQTSMYLCASSLALGVQPQHFGDGTRLSIL.

CDR3 sequence (DNA): TGTGCCATCAGCCGGACGGAGGACGGGGGCACTGAAGCTTTCTTT. This translates into CAISRTEDGGTEAFF. J is TRBJ1-1 and V is TRBV10-3, with a tentative D call TRBD1 (5 bases). V was shortened by 6 bases and J by 4 bases, with 18 bases between the two germline ends. The CDR3 runs to 15 residues. Germline CDR1 and CDR2: ENHRY and SYGVKD.

This clone appeared a single time. The CDR3 region is CASSESQAPNTEAFF. The CDR3 DNA reads TGTGCCAGCAGTGAATCACAGGCCCCGAACACTGAAGCTTTCTTT. The V call is TRBV6-1, the J call TRBJ1-1, with D perhaps TRBD1 (5 bases). The CDR3 extends over 15 amino acids. Germline V gene data show CDR1 as MNHNS and CDR2 as SASEGT. With 2 bases removed from V and 1 base from J, the gap between germline ends came to 11 bases.

This clone was counted a single time. The CDR3 sequence: CASGTSGGNEQFF. The CDR3, as DNA: TGTGCCAGTGGGACTAGCGGGGGGAATGAGCAGTTCTTC. The chain carries TRBV19 and TRBJ2-1, with 15 nucleotides matching TRBD2. CDR1 and CDR2 from the germline V gene are LNHDA and SQIVND (reference sequence). The CDR3 has 13 residues. The J segment lost 7 bases and the V segment lost 8 bases, leaving 0 bases of the junction unmatched.

The chain uses TRBV6-5 and TRBJ2-1, with 12 bases fitting TRBD2. Germline V gene sequence: CDR1 MNHEY, CDR2 SVGAGI. This CDR3 contains 15 residues. The ends lost 4 bases at V and 5 bases at J; junction bases unmatched: 3. CDR3 residues: CASSSRTSGNNEQFF. CDR3 nucleotides: TGTGCCAGCAGTTCGCGGACTAGCGGGAACAATGAGCAGTTCTTC.

The V call is TRBV19, the J call TRBJ2-3; 11 bases fit TRBD2. This CDR3 contains 16 residues. Trimming took 3 bases from V and 0 from J; bases not matched to a gene: 2. Germline CDR1 reads LNHDA; CDR2 reads SQIVND (reference sequence). CDR3 nucleotides: TGTGCCAGTAGTATCCGACTAGCGGGGAGCACAGATACGCAGTATTTT. Encoded protein: CASSIRLAGSTDTQYF.

V and J are TRBV28 and TRBJ1-5; 9 nucleotides line up with TRBD1. This CDR3 is built from 15 residues. Germline V lookup: CDR1 MDHEN, CDR2 SYDVKM. V gave up 5 bases and J gave up 7 bases; unmatched junction bases: 9. For the CDR3, the DNA is TGTGCCAGCAGTATACTGACAGGGGGTCGGCAGCCCCAGCATTTT. This translates into CASSILTGGRQPQHF.

The V gene is TRBV10-3, the J gene TRBJ1-2; D not certain. Trimming removed 5 bases from V and 2 bases from J, with 15 bases in between. The CDR3 totals 15 residues. In germline, CDR1 is ENHRY, CDR2 SYGVKD. Here the CDR3 reads CAISPRSPANYGYTF. Written as DNA, the CDR3 is TGTGCCATCAGTCCCAGGTCCCCCGCGAACTATGGCTACACCTTC.

This chain connects TRBV5-4 to TRBJ2-1; D is possibly TRBD1 (6 bases). The germline V gene has CDR1 SGHNT and CDR2 YYREEE (reference sequence). Trimming cost V 0 bases and J 5 bases, with 6 bases left between them. The CDR3 is made up of 13 amino acids. DNA for the CDR3: TGTGCCAGCAGCTTGGGGGGGCACAATGAGCAGTTCTTC. Encoded protein: CASSLGGHNEQFF.

This clone has just one count. The genes are TRBV10-2 and TRBJ2-7; 10 bases line up with TRBD2. V was clipped by 7 bases and J by 1 base; unmatched bases: 13. There are 17 residues in the CDR3. The V gene's germline CDR1 is WSHSY and CDR2 SAAADI. CDR3 DNA: TGCGCCAGCACGCGGCTAGCGGGAGTTCTGGGTTCCTACGAGCAGTACTTC. Protein: CASTRLAGVLGSYEQYF.

The chain has TRBV28 and TRBJ1-5, with TRBD1 as a possible D gene (6 bases). This CDR3 spans 14 amino acids. V dropped 10 bases and J dropped 4 bases, with 17 bases sitting between them. Germline CDR1 and CDR2: MDHEN and SYDVKM. CDR3 coding DNA: TGTGCCACCCTTAAACAGGGTCGGAATCAGCCCCAGCATTTT. Amino acid sequence: CATLKQGRNQPQHF.

This clone turned up a few times. The chain employs TRBV6-5 and TRBJ1-4; D remains unclear. The CDR3 is 12 amino acids. V shed 2 bases and J shed 10 bases, with 8 bases lying between them. CDR1 is MNHEY, CDR2 SVGAGI, per germline. CDR3 in amino acids: CASSYKEGKLFF. The CDR3 region has the DNA TGTGCCAGCAGTTACAAGGAGGGAAAACTGTTTTTT.

V and J are TRBV9 and TRBJ2-3, with TRBD1 matching over 7 bases. V dropped 0 bases and J dropped 2; count of bases not matched to a gene: 3. CDR3 length equals 15 residues. The germline CDR1 and CDR2 sequences are SGDLS and YYNGEE. In nucleotides, the CDR3 is TGTGCCAGCAGCGTAGGGACAGGATCCACAGATACGCAGTATTTT. Protein: CASSVGTGSTDTQYF.

V usage is TRBV7-2 and J usage is TRBJ2-3; unclear D gene. The CDR3 is made up of 14 amino acids. The germline CDR1 and CDR2 sequences are SGHTA and FQGNSA. Between the trimmed V and J ends, which lost 8 bases and 6 bases, there was a span of 18 bases. The DNA of the CDR3 is TGTGCCAGCTCCCCCGCGGCGGTTGGGGATACGCAGTATTTT. It translates to CASSPAAVGDTQYF.

The J gene is TRBJ1-5, the V gene TRBV30; 8 bases are shared with TRBD1. With V trimmed by 5 bases and J by 7 bases, 7 bases remained unmatched. The CDR3 sequence is 13 residues long. The V gene's germline CDR1 is GTSNPN and CDR2 SVGIG (reference sequence). The CDR3 loop reads CAWSTGGGQPQHF. CDR3 DNA sequence: TGTGCCTGGTCCACAGGGGGGGGGCAGCCCCAGCATTTT.

V is TRBV19 and J is TRBJ2-2; 11 bases line up with TRBD2. CDR1 is LNHDA and CDR2 is SQIVND in the germline V gene (reference sequence). V gave up 5 bases and J gave up 2 bases; unmatched junction bases: 7. CDR3 length: 17 residues. In nucleotides, the CDR3 is TGTGCCAGTAGTTTTCGACTAGCGGGGATTAACACCGGGGAGCTGTTTTTT. It codes for CASSFRLAGINTGELFF.

CDR3 nucleotide sequence: TGTGCCAGCAGCTTATCCCAGGGGACTGAAGCTTTCTTT. This encodes CASSLSQGTEAFF. The chain is built from TRBV11-2 and TRBJ1-1; D possibly corresponds to TRBD1 (6 bases). The germline gives CDR1 SGHAT, CDR2 FQNNGV. V was pared by 2 bases and J by 5 bases, with 9 bases between. The CDR3 totals 13 residues.

This clone has just one count. At one of its ends the junction is not consistent with the germline gene, which may arise from a read error. The V and J genes are TRBV7-9 and TRBJ1-3, with a tentative D call TRBD1 (6 bases). CDR3 length equals 12 residues. CDR1 and CDR2 from the germline V gene are SEHNR and FQNEAQ (reference sequence). CDR3 loop: CSSSWDTRGQYF. The CDR3 DNA sequence: TGTTCCAGCAGCTGGGACACCCGAGGACAATATTTT.

The gene calls are TRBV4-3 and TRBJ2-4, with 10 bases lining up with TRBD2. With V trimmed by 4 bases and J by 6 bases, 9 bases remained unmatched. CDR3 size: 16 residues. Germline V gene sequence: CDR1 LGHNA, CDR2 YSLEER. CDR3 nucleotides: TGCGCCAGCAGCCCGGCTAGCGGGAGACTTGGAAACATTCAGTACTTC. This translates into CASSPASGRLGNIQYF.